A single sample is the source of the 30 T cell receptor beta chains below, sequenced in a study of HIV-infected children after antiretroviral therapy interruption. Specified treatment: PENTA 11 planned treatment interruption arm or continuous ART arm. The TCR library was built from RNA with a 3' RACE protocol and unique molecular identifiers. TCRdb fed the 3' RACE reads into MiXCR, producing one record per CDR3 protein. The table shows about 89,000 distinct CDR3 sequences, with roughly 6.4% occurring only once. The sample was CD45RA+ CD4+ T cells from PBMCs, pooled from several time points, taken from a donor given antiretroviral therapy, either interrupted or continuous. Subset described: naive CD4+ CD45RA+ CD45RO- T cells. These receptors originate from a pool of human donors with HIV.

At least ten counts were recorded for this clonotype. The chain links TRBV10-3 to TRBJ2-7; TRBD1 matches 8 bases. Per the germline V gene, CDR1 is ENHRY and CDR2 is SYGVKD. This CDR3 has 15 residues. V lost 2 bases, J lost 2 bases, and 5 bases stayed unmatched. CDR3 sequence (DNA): TGTGCCATCAGTGAGGGACAGGGTCGGACCTACGAGCAGTACTTC. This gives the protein CAISEGQGRTYEQYF.

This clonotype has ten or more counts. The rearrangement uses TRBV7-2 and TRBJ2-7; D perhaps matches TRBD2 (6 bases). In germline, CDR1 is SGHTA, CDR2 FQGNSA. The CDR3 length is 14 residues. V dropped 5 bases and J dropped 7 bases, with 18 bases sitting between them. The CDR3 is CASSPLTSSGEQYF. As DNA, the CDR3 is TGTGCCAGCAGCCCGCTAACTAGCTCGGGGGAGCAGTACTTC.

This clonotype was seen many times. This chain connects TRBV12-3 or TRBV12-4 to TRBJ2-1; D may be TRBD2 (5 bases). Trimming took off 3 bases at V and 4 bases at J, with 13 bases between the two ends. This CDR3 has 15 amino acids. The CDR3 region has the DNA TGTGCCAGCAGTTTTCGGGGAATGTTATACAATGAGCAGTTCTTC. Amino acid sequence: CASSFRGMLYNEQFF.

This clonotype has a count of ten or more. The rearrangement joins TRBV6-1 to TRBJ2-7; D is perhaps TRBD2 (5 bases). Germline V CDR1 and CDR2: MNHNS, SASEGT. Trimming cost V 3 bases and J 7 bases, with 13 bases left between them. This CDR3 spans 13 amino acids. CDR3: CASSEVDSGEQYF. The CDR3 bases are TGTGCCAGCAGTGAGGTGGACTCGGGGGAGCAGTACTTC.

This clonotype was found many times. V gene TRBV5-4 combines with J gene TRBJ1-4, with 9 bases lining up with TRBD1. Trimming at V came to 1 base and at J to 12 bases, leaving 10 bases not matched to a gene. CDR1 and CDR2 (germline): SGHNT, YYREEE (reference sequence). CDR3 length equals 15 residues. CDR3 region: CASSLTGGKIEELFF. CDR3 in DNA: TGTGCCAGCAGCTTGACAGGGGGCAAGATTGAGGAACTGTTTTTT.

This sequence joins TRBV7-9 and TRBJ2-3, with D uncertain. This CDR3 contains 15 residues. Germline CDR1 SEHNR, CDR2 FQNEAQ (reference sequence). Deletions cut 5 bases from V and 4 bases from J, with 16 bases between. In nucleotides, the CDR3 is TGTGCCAGCAGCCCTTCCCCACCGAGCGCAGATACGCAGTATTTT. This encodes CASSPSPPSADTQYF. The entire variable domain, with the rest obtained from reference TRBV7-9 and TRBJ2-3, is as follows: DTGVSQNPRHKITKRGQNVTFRCDPISEHNRLYWYRQTLGQGPEFLTYFQNEAQLEKSRLLSDRFSAERPKGSFSTLEIQRTEQGDSAMYLCASSPSPPSADTQYFGPGTRLTVL.

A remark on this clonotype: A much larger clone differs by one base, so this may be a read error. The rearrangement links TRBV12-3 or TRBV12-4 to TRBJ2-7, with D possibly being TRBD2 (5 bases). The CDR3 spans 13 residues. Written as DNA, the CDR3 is TGTGCCGGCAGTTTGCGGGTAAGGTACGAGCAGTACTTC. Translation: CAGSLRVRYEQYF.

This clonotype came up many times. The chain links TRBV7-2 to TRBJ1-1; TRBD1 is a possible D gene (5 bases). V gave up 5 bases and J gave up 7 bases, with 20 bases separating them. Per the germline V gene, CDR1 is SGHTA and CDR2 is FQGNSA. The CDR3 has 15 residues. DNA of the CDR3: TGTGCCAGCAGCCAGAACGGGACGGAAAAGAGTGAAGCTTTCTTT. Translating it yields CASSQNGTEKSEAFF.

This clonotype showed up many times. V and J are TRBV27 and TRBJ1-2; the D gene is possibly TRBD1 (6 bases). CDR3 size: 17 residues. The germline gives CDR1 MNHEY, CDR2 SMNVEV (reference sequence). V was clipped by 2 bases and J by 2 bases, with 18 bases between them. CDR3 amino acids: CASSLRPPGVGNYGYTF. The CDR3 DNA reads TGTGCCAGCAGTTTACGCCCGCCAGGGGTAGGGAACTATGGCTACACCTTC.

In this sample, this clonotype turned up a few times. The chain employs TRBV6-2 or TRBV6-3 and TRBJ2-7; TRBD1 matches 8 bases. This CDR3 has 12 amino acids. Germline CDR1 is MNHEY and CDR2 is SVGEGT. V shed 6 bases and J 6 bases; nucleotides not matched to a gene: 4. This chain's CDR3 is CASSRTGGEQYF. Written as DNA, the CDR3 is TGTGCCAGCAGCCGCACAGGGGGCGAGCAGTACTTC.

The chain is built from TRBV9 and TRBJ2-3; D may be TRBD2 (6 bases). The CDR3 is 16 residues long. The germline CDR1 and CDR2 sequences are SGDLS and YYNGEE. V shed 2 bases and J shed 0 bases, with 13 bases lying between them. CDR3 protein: CASSVNGRISTDTQYF. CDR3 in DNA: TGTGCCAGCAGCGTCAACGGGAGAATAAGCACAGATACGCAGTATTTT.

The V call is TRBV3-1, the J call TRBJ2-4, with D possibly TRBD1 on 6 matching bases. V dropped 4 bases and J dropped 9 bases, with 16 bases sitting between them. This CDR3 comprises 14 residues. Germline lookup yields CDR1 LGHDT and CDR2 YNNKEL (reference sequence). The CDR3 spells CASSLSQGISIQYF. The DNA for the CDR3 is TGTGCCAGCAGCCTCAGTCAGGGGATCAGCATTCAGTACTTC.

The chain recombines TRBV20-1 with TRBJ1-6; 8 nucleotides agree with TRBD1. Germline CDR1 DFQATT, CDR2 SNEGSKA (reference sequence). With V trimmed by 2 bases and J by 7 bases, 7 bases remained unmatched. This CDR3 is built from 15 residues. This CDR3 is CSARSGQGSNSPLHF. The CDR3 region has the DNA TGCAGTGCTAGATCCGGACAGGGAAGCAATTCACCCCTCCACTTT.

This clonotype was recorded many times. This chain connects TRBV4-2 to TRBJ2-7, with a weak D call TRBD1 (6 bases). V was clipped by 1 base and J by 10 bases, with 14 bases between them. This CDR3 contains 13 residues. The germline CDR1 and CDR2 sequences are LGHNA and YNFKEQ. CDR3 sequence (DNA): TGTGCCAGCAGCCAAGGGGACATCTATGAACAGTACTTC. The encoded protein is CASSQGDIYEQYF.

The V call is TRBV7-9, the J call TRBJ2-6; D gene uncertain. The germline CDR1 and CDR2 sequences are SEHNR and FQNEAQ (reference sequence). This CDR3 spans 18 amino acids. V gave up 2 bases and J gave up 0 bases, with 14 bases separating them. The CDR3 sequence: CASSLKTGPSSGANVLTF. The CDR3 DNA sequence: TGTGCCAGCAGCTTAAAGACGGGCCCGAGCTCTGGGGCCAACGTCCTGACTTTC.

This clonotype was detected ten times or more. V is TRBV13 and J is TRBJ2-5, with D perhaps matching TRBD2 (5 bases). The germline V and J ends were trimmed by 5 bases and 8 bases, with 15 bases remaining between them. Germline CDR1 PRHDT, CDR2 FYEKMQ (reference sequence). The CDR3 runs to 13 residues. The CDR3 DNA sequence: TGTGCCAGCAGCCCCGGACCAGGAGGCACCCAGTACTTC. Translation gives CASSPGPGGTQYF.

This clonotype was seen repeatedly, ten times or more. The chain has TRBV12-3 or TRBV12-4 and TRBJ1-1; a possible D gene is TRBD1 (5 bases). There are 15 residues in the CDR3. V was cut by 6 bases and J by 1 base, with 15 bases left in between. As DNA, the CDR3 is TGTGCCAGCAGCCCACGGGGGGGTTGGAACACTGAAGCTTTCTTT. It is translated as CASSPRGGWNTEAFF.

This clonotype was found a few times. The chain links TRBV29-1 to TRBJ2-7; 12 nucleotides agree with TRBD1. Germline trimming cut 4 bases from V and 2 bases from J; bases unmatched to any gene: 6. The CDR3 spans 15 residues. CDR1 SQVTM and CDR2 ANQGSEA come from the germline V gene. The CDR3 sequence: CSVGDRGRVPYEQYF. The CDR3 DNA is TGCAGCGTTGGGGACAGGGGGCGTGTACCCTACGAGCAGTACTTC.

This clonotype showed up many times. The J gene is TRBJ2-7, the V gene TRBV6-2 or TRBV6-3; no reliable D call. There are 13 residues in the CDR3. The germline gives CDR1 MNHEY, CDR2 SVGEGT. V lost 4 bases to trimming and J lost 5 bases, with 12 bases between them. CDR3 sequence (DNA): TGTGCCAGCAGTTCCTCCCGCGTGGACGAGCAGTACTTC. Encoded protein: CASSSSRVDEQYF.

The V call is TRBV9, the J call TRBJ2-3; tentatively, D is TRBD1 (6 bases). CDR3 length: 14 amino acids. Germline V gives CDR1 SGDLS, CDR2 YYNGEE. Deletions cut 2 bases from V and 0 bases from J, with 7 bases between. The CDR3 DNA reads TGTGCCAGCAGCGTCACAGGGAGCACAGATACGCAGTATTTT. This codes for CASSVTGSTDTQYF.

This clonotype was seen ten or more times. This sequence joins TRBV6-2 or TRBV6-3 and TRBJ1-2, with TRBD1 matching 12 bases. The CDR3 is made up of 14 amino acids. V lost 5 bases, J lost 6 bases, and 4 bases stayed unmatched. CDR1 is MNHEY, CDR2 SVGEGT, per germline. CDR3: CASSRDRGLDGYTF. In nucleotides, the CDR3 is TGTGCCAGCAGTCGGGACAGGGGGCTCGATGGCTACACCTTC.

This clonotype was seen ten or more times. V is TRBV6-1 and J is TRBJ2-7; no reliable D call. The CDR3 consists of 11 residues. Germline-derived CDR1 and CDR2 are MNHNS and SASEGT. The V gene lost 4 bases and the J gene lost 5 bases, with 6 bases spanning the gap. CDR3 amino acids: CASSARNEQYF. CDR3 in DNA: TGTGCCAGCAGTGCACGCAACGAGCAGTACTTC.

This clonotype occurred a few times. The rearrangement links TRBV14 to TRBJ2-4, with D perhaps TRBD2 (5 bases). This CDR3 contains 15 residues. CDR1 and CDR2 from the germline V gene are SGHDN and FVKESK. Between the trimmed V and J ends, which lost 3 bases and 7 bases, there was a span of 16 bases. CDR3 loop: CASSQTRGPGNIQYF. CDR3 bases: TGTGCCAGCAGCCAGACACGAGGGCCGGGGAACATTCAGTACTTC.

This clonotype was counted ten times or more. CDR3 in DNA: TGTGCCAGCAGCTCCCGAGCGGCTAGCGAGCAGTACTTC. It specifies CASSSRAASEQYF. The V gene is TRBV7-9, the J gene TRBJ2-7, with D possibly TRBD2 on 5 matching bases. Trimming pared 4 bases from V and 6 bases from J, leaving 13 bases between. The CDR3 sequence is 13 residues long. CDR1 is SEHNR, CDR2 FQNEAQ, per germline (reference sequence).

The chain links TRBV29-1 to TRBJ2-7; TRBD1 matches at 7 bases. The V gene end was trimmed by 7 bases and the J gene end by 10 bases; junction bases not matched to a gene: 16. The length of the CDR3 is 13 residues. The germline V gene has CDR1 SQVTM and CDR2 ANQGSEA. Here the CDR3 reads CSARGHRGELQYF. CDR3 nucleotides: TGCAGCGCCCGGGGCCACAGGGGAGAATTACAGTACTTC.

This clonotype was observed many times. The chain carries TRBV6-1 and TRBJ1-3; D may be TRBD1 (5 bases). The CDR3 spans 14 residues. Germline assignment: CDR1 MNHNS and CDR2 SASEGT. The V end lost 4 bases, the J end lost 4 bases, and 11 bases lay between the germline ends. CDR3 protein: CASSGGGPGNTIYF. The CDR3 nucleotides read TGTGCCAGCAGTGGCGGGGGACCCGGAAACACCATATATTTT.

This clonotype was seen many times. DNA for the CDR3: TGCAGTGCTGTTCCCGGGACAGGGGAGATGAGGGGTCAGCCCCAGCATTTT. Amino acids: CSAVPGTGEMRGQPQHF. The rearrangement uses TRBV20-1 and TRBJ1-5; 10 bases fit TRBD1. V lost 5 bases to trimming and J lost 6 bases; unmatched junction nucleotides: 16. CDR1 DFQATT and CDR2 SNEGSKA come from the germline V gene (reference sequence). CDR3 size: 17 residues.

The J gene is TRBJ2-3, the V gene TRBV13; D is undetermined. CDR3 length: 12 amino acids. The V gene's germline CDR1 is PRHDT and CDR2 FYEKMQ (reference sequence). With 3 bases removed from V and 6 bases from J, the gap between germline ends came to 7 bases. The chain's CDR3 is CASSFPLDTQYF. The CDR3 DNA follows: TGTGCCAGCAGCTTCCCCTTGGATACGCAGTATTTT.

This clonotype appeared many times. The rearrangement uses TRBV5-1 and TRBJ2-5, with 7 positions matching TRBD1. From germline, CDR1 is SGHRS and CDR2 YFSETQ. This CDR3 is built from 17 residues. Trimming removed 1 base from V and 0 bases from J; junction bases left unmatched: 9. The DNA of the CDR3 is TGCGCCAGCAGCTTGAACCCCGGGACAGCCAACCAAGAGACCCAGTACTTC. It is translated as CASSLNPGTANQETQYF.

In DNA form, the CDR3 reads TGTGCCATCGGGCCAGGGGAGGGTCGGGCCTACACCTTC. It codes for CAIGPGEGRAYTF. The V gene is TRBV10-3, the J gene TRBJ1-2; perhaps TRBD1 as D (6 bases). This CDR3 spans 13 amino acids. CDR1 and CDR2 from the germline V gene are ENHRY and SYGVKD. Deletions cut 8 bases from V and 10 bases from J, with 20 bases between.